The clone carrying this T cell receptor (beta chain) was found once. The antigen remains undetermined. TCRdb keeps only in-frame clones here, not all; method: immunoSEQ multiplex PCR. The sample includes a few hundred thousand clones, about four fifths of them seen just once. These data are taken from a study of Ad26.COV2.S vaccination and SARS-CoV-2 variants. Study background: Donor was in the COV1001 Ad26.COV2.S trial arm.

Notes on the study in general: Post-vaccination spike-specific CD8+ and CD4+ T cell responses reportedly had substantial breadth.

The CDR3 covers 15 residues. Regarding treatment: some 20 received Ad26.COV2.S at low or high dose, single or two shots; 5 received placebo; per-sample allocation not given. Samples were taken on day 63 after the first vaccine or placebo injection. An 18-55-year-old adult in Boston served as donor. The receptor was isolated from a person aged 18-65 years who received the Ad26.COV2.S COVID-19 vaccine or a placebo. The chain uses TRBV21-1 and TRBJ2-1; TRBD2 was called by the table and not checked on the DNA. TRBV21-1 is a documented pseudogene. The sample in question was peripheral blood, obtained in a trial of Ad26.COV2.S vaccine versus placebo. The CDR3 sequence: CASWSSGRSYNEQFF. Written as DNA, the CDR3 is TGTGCCAGCTGGTCCTCAGGGAGGTCCTACAATGAGCAGTTCTTC.